Shown below are 5 T cell receptor beta chains from a single sample sequenced in a study of T cell changes during pregnancy in multiple sclerosis. The repertoire was sequenced with immunoSEQ multiplex PCR; TCRdb's copy has only in-frame clones and lacks some. Of about 48,000 clones in the sample, nearly 95% were seen once. The sequencing used CD4+ T cells from peripheral blood mononuclear cells, collected in the third trimester of pregnancy. These receptors originate from a female donor with multiple sclerosis, enrolled in a pregnancy study.

This clone was seen once. The V and J genes are TRBV29-1 and TRBJ2-7; 7 nucleotides align to TRBD2. Germline CDR1 SQVTM, CDR2 ANQGSEA. CDR3 length: 13 amino acids. V was pared by 3 bases and J by 4 bases, with 6 bases of the junction left unmatched. The CDR3 sequence: CSVEDPGGYEQYF. In nucleotides, the CDR3 is TGCAGCGTTGAGGACCCGGGAGGATACGAGCAGTACTTC.

The V call is TRBV5-1, the J call TRBJ2-6, with D tentatively TRBD1 (5 bases). The CDR3 contains 18 residues. From germline, CDR1 is SGHRS and CDR2 YFSETQ. V lost 1 base and J 0 bases, leaving 14 bases between the germline ends. Here the CDR3 DNA reads TGCGCCAGCAGCTTGAAGGGGTCCCAACTCTCTGGGGCCAACGTCCTGACTTTC. Translating gives CASSLKGSQLSGANVLTF.

The chain recombines TRBV19 with TRBJ2-7, with a weak D call TRBD1 (5 bases). V was clipped by 5 bases and J by 2 bases, with 13 bases between them. Germline values: CDR1 LNHDA, CDR2 SQIVND (reference sequence). CDR3 length: 14 amino acids. The DNA of the CDR3 is TGTGCCAGTAGTCCTCAGACAGCCACCTACGAGCAGTACTTC. The encoded protein is CASSPQTATYEQYF.

This clone was observed a single time. DNA for the CDR3: TGTGCCAGCAGCCTGACAGTGGGCTACGAGCAGTACTTC. Translating it yields CASSLTVGYEQYF. This rearrangement joins TRBV6-5 to TRBJ2-7; D perhaps matches TRBD1 (5 bases). With 6 bases removed from V and 3 bases from J, the gap between germline ends came to 12 bases. Looked up from germline, CDR1 is MNHEY and CDR2 is SVGAGI. The CDR3 loop spans 13 amino acids.

The chain uses TRBV7-2 and TRBJ1-4; weak D call: TRBD1 (6 bases). This CDR3 region has 16 residues. Between the trimmed V and J ends, which lost 4 bases and 6 bases, there was a span of 18 bases. Germline-derived CDR1 and CDR2 are SGHTA and FQGNSA. The CDR3 loop reads CASSSMPNRVDEKLFF. CDR3 sequence (DNA): TGTGCCAGCAGCTCTATGCCCAACAGGGTGGATGAAAAACTGTTTTTT.